The sequence of this T cell receptor beta chain was determined in a study of blood T cell repertoires in COVID-19. The CDR3 extends over 15 amino acids. The ends were cut back, 5 bases at V and 4 bases at J, with 12 bases in the middle. Germline CDR1 is MDHEN and CDR2 is SYDVKM. Sequenced by immunoSEQ multiplex PCR; TCRdb stores in-frame clones only, minus some. The table shows around 250,000 clones, with roughly 88% occurring only once. What was sequenced was PBMCs or T cells enriched from blood (not recorded which). The TCR comes from a woman aged 40 to 50 who had been exposed to COVID-19. The chain has TRBV28 and TRBJ1-6; D gene uncertain. CDR3 protein: CASSPLDRYNSPLHF. CDR3 DNA sequence: TGTGCCAGCAGTCCCCTAGACCGGTATAATTCACCCCTCCACTTT.